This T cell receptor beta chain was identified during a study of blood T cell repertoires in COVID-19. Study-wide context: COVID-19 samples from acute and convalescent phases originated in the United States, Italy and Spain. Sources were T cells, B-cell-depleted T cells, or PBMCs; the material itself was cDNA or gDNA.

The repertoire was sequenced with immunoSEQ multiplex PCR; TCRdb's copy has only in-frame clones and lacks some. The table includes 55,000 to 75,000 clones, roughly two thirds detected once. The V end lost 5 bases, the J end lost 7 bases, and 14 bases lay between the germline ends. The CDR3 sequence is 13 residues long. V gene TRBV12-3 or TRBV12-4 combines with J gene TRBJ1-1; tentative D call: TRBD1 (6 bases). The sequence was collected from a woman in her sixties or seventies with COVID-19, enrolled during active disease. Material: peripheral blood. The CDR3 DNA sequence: TGTGCCAGCAGTGCGGACAGATTCATTGAAGCTTTCTTT. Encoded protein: CASSADRFIEAFF.